This T cell receptor beta chain was identified in a study of Ad26.COV2.S vaccination and SARS-CoV-2 variants. Study-wide context: A COV1001 Ad26.COV2.S trial-arm participant provided the sample.

Data came from immunoSEQ multiplex PCR; TCRdb stores just in-frame clones and leaves some out. The sample records 300,000 to 350,000 clones, roughly nine tenths being singletons. This clone has a single count. Germline V gene sequence: CDR1 KGHSH, CDR2 LQKENI. This CDR3 is 14 amino acids long. Trimming cost V 3 bases and J 2 bases; bases outside gene matches: 2. The treatment was: some 20 received Ad26.COV2.S at low or high dose, single or two shots; 5 received placebo; per-sample allocation not given. Repertoires come from day 63 after the first vaccine or placebo injection. The rearrangement uses TRBV18 and TRBJ2-3, with 7 bases lining up with TRBD2. This specimen consisted of peripheral blood, obtained in a trial of Ad26.COV2.S vaccine versus placebo. This receptor was obtained from a person aged 18-60 years who received the Ad26.COV2.S COVID-19 vaccine or a placebo. CDR3 DNA sequence: TGTGCCAGCTCACCGCGGGACTACACAGATACGCAGTATTTT. Amino acids: CASSPRDYTDTQYF.